The 15 T cell receptor beta chains listed next were all sequenced from one sample in a study of blood T cell repertoires in COVID-19. Clones were read by immunoSEQ multiplex PCR, and TCRdb kept only the in-frame ones, dropping some. In the table there are under 80,000 clones, 65% to 80% of which are singletons. Sequencing used peripheral blood. The receptors stem from a human donor in a cohort sampled during active COVID-19.

The chain couples TRBV10-3 to TRBJ1-5; tentatively, D is TRBD1 (5 bases). With 3 bases removed from V and 0 bases from J, the gap between germline ends came to 9 bases. Germline assignment: CDR1 ENHRY and CDR2 SYGVKD. The CDR3 sequence is 15 residues long. The CDR3 DNA reads TGTGCCATCAGTGAAAGGGGTGATAGCAATCAGCCCCAGCATTTT. This encodes CAISERGDSNQPQHF.

This sequence joins TRBV6-2 or TRBV6-3 and TRBJ1-1; D ambiguous. This CDR3 has 13 residues. Between the trimmed V and J ends, which lost 4 bases and 1 base, there was a span of 7 bases. The germline CDR1 and CDR2 sequences are MNHEY and SVGEGT. The CDR3 DNA is TGTGCCAGCAGTTTAATAGCGAACACTGAAGCTTTCTTT. As protein: CASSLIANTEAFF.

V is TRBV28 and J is TRBJ2-5, with 9 bases lining up with TRBD2. CDR3 length: 14 amino acids. V was clipped by 8 bases and J by 5 bases; unmatched bases: 9. Germline V gene lookup returns CDR1 MDHEN and CDR2 SYDVKM. This CDR3 reads CASGLAGFLETQYF. The CDR3 DNA reads as TGTGCCAGCGGGCTAGCGGGATTTTTGGAGACCCAGTACTTC.

The chain links TRBV5-4 to TRBJ2-1, with 11 positions matching TRBD2. The CDR3 spans 18 residues. The germline gives CDR1 SGHNT, CDR2 YYREEE (reference sequence). Trimming took 4 bases from V and 0 from J; bases not matched to a gene: 9. This chain's CDR3 is CASSPGLAVISSYNEQFF. For the CDR3, the DNA is TGTGCCAGCAGCCCGGGACTAGCGGTTATAAGCTCCTACAATGAGCAGTTCTTC.

The chain has TRBV9 and TRBJ2-1; TRBD2 agrees at 14 bases. V gave up 0 bases and J gave up 9 bases; unmatched junction bases: 5. The CDR3 loop spans 16 amino acids. CDR1 is SGDLS and CDR2 is YYNGEE in the germline V gene. The CDR3 is CASSVEGLAGAAEQFF. CDR3 nucleotides: TGTGCCAGCAGCGTAGAGGGACTAGCGGGAGCGGCTGAGCAGTTCTTC.

This clone turned up a few times. The chain uses TRBV28 and TRBJ1-2, with a weak D call TRBD1 (5 bases). This CDR3 contains 14 residues. The germline V and J ends were trimmed by 2 bases and 3 bases, with 10 bases remaining between them. The germline V gene encodes CDR1 MDHEN and CDR2 SYDVKM. The CDR3 region is CASSLGRVHYGYTF. CDR3 nucleotides: TGTGCCAGCAGTTTAGGCAGGGTACACTATGGCTACACCTTC.

J is TRBJ2-7 and V is TRBV12-5; a possible D gene is TRBD1 (6 bases). Trimming cost V 6 bases and J 5 bases, with 14 bases left between them. The CDR3 spans 13 residues. From germline, CDR1 is LGHNT and CDR2 FRNRAP. The CDR3 nucleotides are TGTGCTAGTGGATCAACAGGGCGAGACGAGCAGTACTTC. Its protein is CASGSTGRDEQYF.

CDR3 nucleotide sequence: TGTGCCAGCAACCTAGGCGGGAGCGGATCGCAGTATTTT. Translating gives CASNLGGSGSQYF. V is TRBV7-2 and J is TRBJ2-3; 7 nucleotides align to TRBD2. The CDR3 is 13 residues long. The V and J ends lost 7 bases and 10 bases, in that order; junction bases with no gene match: 11. CDR1 and CDR2 from the germline V gene are SGHTA and FQGNSA.

The rearrangement joins TRBV11-3 to TRBJ2-7; 7 bases map to TRBD1. The germline CDR1 and CDR2 sequences are SGHNT and YENEEA. V was clipped by 5 bases and J by 6 bases; unmatched bases: 4. The CDR3 length is 12 residues. As DNA, the CDR3 is TGTGCCAGCAGCCCTGGACAGGCCGAGCAGTACTTC. Its translation is CASSPGQAEQYF.

The V call is TRBV2, the J call TRBJ1-1; D unresolved. The length of the CDR3 is 11 residues. Germline V CDR1 and CDR2: SNHLY, FYNNEI. V lost 6 bases and J lost 2, with 4 bases in between. The CDR3 protein is CASRANTEAFF. In DNA, the CDR3 is TGTGCCAGCAGGGCAAACACTGAAGCTTTCTTT.

J is TRBJ1-1 and V is TRBV6-5; 11 bases line up with TRBD1. The CDR3 totals 13 residues. Trimming at V came to 8 bases and at J to 5 bases, leaving 4 bases not matched to a gene. Per the germline V gene, CDR1 is MNHEY and CDR2 is SVGAGI. CDR3 in amino acids: CASGDRGRTEAFF. The CDR3 nucleotides are TGTGCCAGCGGGGACAGGGGGAGGACTGAAGCTTTCTTT.

The chain carries TRBV5-1 and TRBJ2-3; 11 bases are a match to TRBD2. The CDR3 has 15 amino acids. Germline assignment: CDR1 SGHRS and CDR2 YFSETQ. V gave up 4 bases and J gave up 4 bases; unmatched junction bases: 5. The CDR3 DNA reads as TGCGCCAGCAGCCCCGGGACTAGCGGCCCAGATACGCAGTATTTT. This translates into CASSPGTSGPDTQYF.

The genes are TRBV7-6 and TRBJ1-1; no reliable D call. Germline CDR1 SGHVS, CDR2 FNYEAQ. The ends were cut back, 4 bases at V and 0 bases at J, with 12 bases in the middle. The CDR3 runs to 15 residues. CDR3: CASSSSTTMNTEAFF. Written as DNA, the CDR3 is TGTGCCAGCAGCTCGTCGACAACGATGAACACTGAAGCTTTCTTT. The full variable domain, with the rest looked up from reference TRBV7-6 and TRBJ1-1, is GAGVSQSPRYKVTKRGQDVALRCDPISGHVSLYWYRQALGQGPEFLTYFNYEAQQDKSGLPNDRFSAERPEGSISTLTIQRTEQRDSAMYRCASSSSTTMNTEAFFGQGTRLTVV.

The chain combines TRBV29-1 with TRBJ2-1; D unclear. Germline lookup yields CDR1 SQVTM and CDR2 ANQGSEA. Trimming pared 4 bases from V and 6 bases from J, leaving 10 bases between. The CDR3 covers 12 residues. CDR3 sequence: CSVGAYTNEQFF. In DNA, the CDR3 is TGCAGCGTTGGGGCCTATACCAATGAGCAGTTCTTC.

J is TRBJ2-4 and V is TRBV29-1; D is perhaps TRBD2 (6 bases). Germline CDR1 SQVTM, CDR2 ANQGSEA. CDR3 length: 13 amino acids. V lost 4 bases and J 1 base, leaving 8 bases between the germline ends. The CDR3 nucleotides read TGCAGCGTTGTGGAGGGGGCCAAAAACATTCAGTACTTC. It codes for CSVVEGAKNIQYF.